This entry concerns a single T cell receptor (beta chain). The data derive from a study of blood T cell repertoires in COVID-19. J lost 0 bases, V lost 4 bases, and 15 bases had no gene match. Per germline, CDR1 SGHTS and CDR2 YDEGEE. CDR3 size: 19 residues. Clones were sequenced by immunoSEQ multiplex PCR, and TCRdb holds only the in-frame ones, with some missing. The sample includes 250,000 to 300,000 clones, approximately 85% seen only once; the top ten take 1.5% to 2%. The sample was PBMCs or T cells enriched from blood (not recorded which). The gene calls are TRBV5-8 and TRBJ2-4, with TRBD1 matching over 8 bases. This receptor was obtained from a woman in her forties or fifties who had recovered from COVID-19. The CDR3 reads CASSPVGDRGQIAKNIQYF. CDR3 DNA: TGTGCCAGCAGCCCCGTGGGAGACAGGGGCCAAATAGCCAAAAACATTCAGTACTTC. Full variable domain (rest looked up from reference TRBV5-8 and TRBJ2-4): EAGVTQSPTHLIKTRGQQATLRCSPISGHTSVYWYQQALGLGLQFLLWYDEGEERNRGNFPPRFSGRQFPNYSSELNVNALELEDSALYLCASSPVGDRGQIAKNIQYFGAGTRLSVL.